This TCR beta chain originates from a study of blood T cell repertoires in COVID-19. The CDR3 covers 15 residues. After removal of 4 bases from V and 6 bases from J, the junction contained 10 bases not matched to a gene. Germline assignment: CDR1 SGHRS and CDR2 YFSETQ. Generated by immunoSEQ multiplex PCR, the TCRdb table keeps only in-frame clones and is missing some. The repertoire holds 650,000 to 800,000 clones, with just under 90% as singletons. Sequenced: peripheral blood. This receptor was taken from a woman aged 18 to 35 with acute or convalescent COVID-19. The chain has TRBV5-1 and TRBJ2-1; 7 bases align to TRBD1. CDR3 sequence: CASSGPDRVGNEQFF. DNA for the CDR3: TGCGCCAGCAGCGGGCCAGACAGGGTGGGCAATGAGCAGTTCTTC.